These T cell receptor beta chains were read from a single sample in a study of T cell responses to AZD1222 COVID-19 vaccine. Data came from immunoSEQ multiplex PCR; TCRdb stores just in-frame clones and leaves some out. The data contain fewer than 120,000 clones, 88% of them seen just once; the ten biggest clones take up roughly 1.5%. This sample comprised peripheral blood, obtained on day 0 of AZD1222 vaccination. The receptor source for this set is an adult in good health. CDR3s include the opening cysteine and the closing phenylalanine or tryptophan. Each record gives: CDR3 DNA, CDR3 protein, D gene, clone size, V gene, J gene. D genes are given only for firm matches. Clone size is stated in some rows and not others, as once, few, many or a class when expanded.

TGTGCCAGCTCCTCGGACAGGAACACTGAAGCTTTCTTT	CASSSDRNTEAFF	-	-	TRBV18	TRBJ1-1
TGTGCCAGCAGGTCCAACAGCGTGGGAGGATATGGCTACACCTTC	CASRSNSVGGYGYTF	-	-	TRBV6-5	TRBJ1-2
TGTGCCAGCAGCCCAGGGAGAGAGACCCAGTACTTC	CASSPGRETQYF	-	-	TRBV7-2	TRBJ2-5
TGTGCCAGCGTAACAGGGGTGTACAATGAGCAGTTCTTC	CASVTGVYNEQFF	TRBD1	once	TRBV2	TRBJ2-1
TGTGCCAGCAGAACCGGGCAGGGCGGCAATCAGCCCCAGCATTTT	CASRTGQGGNQPQHF	-	-	TRBV2	TRBJ1-5
TGTGCCAGCAGTGAATTCGGGCTTACCACTGAAGCTTTCTTT	CASSEFGLTTEAFF	-	-	TRBV6-1	TRBJ1-1
TGTGCCAGCAGCTTACAGGAGAACACTGAAGCTTTCTTT	CASSLQENTEAFF	-	-	TRBV7-8	TRBJ1-1
TGTGCCAGCAGTTACGGGGGCAACTATGGCTACACCTTC	CASSYGGNYGYTF	-	once	TRBV6-2/TRBV6-3	TRBJ1-2
TGTGCCACCCGGGCAGGGAGTGACTATGGCTACACCTTC	CATRAGSDYGYTF	-	many	TRBV24-1	TRBJ1-2
TGTGCCAGCAGCTGGGGCGGGGCCCAAGCGGGAAACACCATATATTTT	CASSWGGAQAGNTIYF	-	-	TRBV5-4	TRBJ1-3
TGCAGGGGGGGGCGGAACACTGAAGCTTTCTTT	CRGGRNTEAFF	-	-	TRBV20-1	TRBJ1-1
TGTGCCAGCAGTGAAGGATTTGAGAACACTGAAGCTTTCTTT	CASSEGFENTEAFF	-	once	TRBV2	TRBJ1-1
TGTGCCAGCAGCCATTCTTTTTCAGGGGGCGCTTACGAGCAGTACTTC	CASSHSFSGGAYEQYF	TRBD1	-	TRBV3-1/TRBV3-2	TRBJ2-7
TGTGCCAGCAGCTCGCCCTGGGACAGGGCCCATTTCCAAGAGACCCAGTACTTC	CASSSPWDRAHFQETQYF	TRBD1	few	TRBV7-2	TRBJ2-5
TGTGCCAGCAGCCATTCACGGGACAACTACGAGCAGTACTTC	CASSHSRDNYEQYF	-	-	TRBV4-2	TRBJ2-7
TGCGCCAGCAGCCAGCCGGTGACTCGGAACAATGAGCAGTTCTTC	CASSQPVTRNNEQFF	-	-	TRBV4-1	TRBJ2-1
TGTGCCAGCAGCCTCGTAGGGGGCTACGAGCAGTACTTC	CASSLVGGYEQYF	-	-	TRBV3-1/TRBV3-2	TRBJ2-7
TGTGCCAGCAGTCTCCGGGGCGCGCGCACAGATACGCAGTATTTT	CASSLRGARTDTQYF	-	-	TRBV25-1	TRBJ2-3
TGTGCCAGCAGCCAGGTGGCTATGAACACTGAAGCTTTCTTT	CASSQVAMNTEAFF	-	-	TRBV4-2	TRBJ1-1
TGTGCCAGCAGCTACAGGACTAGCGGGAGGTTCGGCAATGAGCAGTTCTTC	CASSYRTSGRFGNEQFF	TRBD2	-	TRBV13	TRBJ2-1
TGTGCCAGCAGCTCACACCCCGGGGGACTAGCGGGAGCTTGGGAGCAGTACTTC	CASSSHPGGLAGAWEQYF	TRBD2	-	TRBV7-6	TRBJ2-7
TGTGCCAGCAGCCCGGGATTCCCGGGCGAAAAACTGTTTTTT	CASSPGFPGEKLFF	-	-	TRBV13	TRBJ1-4
TGTGCCAGCAGCCCAGGTACAGGGCAGTTCTTC	CASSPGTGQFF	-	-	TRBV7-9	TRBJ2-1
TGTGCCAGTAGTACCCTCACAGGGAACACTGAAGCTTTCTTT	CASSTLTGNTEAFF	-	-	TRBV19	TRBJ1-1
TGTGCCAGTAGTAGGACAGGGGAAGACACAGATACGCAGTATTTT	CASSRTGEDTDTQYF	TRBD1	-	TRBV19	TRBJ2-3
TGCGCCAGCAGTGTCCCCGGGGGGACTGAAGCTTTCTTT	CASSVPGGTEAFF	-	once	TRBV5-1	TRBJ1-1
TGTGCCAGCAGCTTCGTGGGAACCGGGGAGCTGTTTTTT	CASSFVGTGELFF	-	-	TRBV5-6	TRBJ2-2
TGTGCCAGCAGCTTGCGGCAGGGCTTTTACGGCTACACCTTC	CASSLRQGFYGYTF	-	-	TRBV5-5	TRBJ1-2
TGTGCCAGCAGCCCGCGGGGGTGGATGAACACTGAAGCTTTCTTT	CASSPRGWMNTEAFF	-	few	TRBV5-6	TRBJ1-1
TGTGCCAGCAGCGGCGGACTAAGTTCTTCGTACGAGCAGTACTTC	CASSGGLSSSYEQYF	-	-	TRBV5-8	TRBJ2-7
TGCAGCGTTGACCACCGGGACATACCGAACACTGAAGCTTTCTTT	CSVDHRDIPNTEAFF	-	medium-sized	TRBV29-1	TRBJ1-1
TGCGCCAGCGGCCTCGCCGGGACAGGGGGTAACGAGCAGTACTTC	CASGLAGTGGNEQYF	TRBD1	-	TRBV5-1	TRBJ2-7
TGTGCCAGCAGAGATACGCAGGGGGGGAATCAGCCCCAGCATTTT	CASRDTQGGNQPQHF	TRBD1	-	TRBV2	TRBJ1-5
TGCGCCAGCAGTGAGACAAGCAATCAGCCCCAGCATTTT	CASSETSNQPQHF	-	-	TRBV10-1	TRBJ1-5
TGTGCCAGCACCATCGGGACAGGAGACACCGGGGAGCTGTTTTTT	CASTIGTGDTGELFF	TRBD1	-	TRBV5-4	TRBJ2-2
TGTGCCAGCAGCAAACGGTTCGGGATGGGCAATGAGCAGTTCTTC	CASSKRFGMGNEQFF	-	-	TRBV11-3	TRBJ2-1
TGTGCCAGCAGCTATATAGCATCGCGGCGCACCGGGGAGCTGTTTTTT	CASSYIASRRTGELFF	-	-	TRBV3-1/TRBV3-2	TRBJ2-2
TGTGCCAGCAGTCCCGGACCCCTGCGGGGCTACACCTTC	CASSPGPLRGYTF	-	-	TRBV27	TRBJ1-2
TGCGCCAGCAGCTTGGACAGGGGGATGAATGGCTACACCTTC	CASSLDRGMNGYTF	TRBD1	-	TRBV5-1	TRBJ1-2
TGTGCCAGCAGCTTCGGACAGGGTCGGGTCAATGAGCAGTTCTTC	CASSFGQGRVNEQFF	TRBD1	-	TRBV13	TRBJ2-1
TGCGCCAGCAGTGAGTCGCCAACGGTCGAGCAGTACTTC	CASSESPTVEQYF	-	once	TRBV10-2	TRBJ2-7
TGCGCCAGCAGCTTGGCGGTCCGGACAGATAATAGATATGGCTACACCTTC	CASSLAVRTDNRYGYTF	-	-	TRBV5-1	TRBJ1-2
TGTGCCAGCAGTTTTGGACAGGGGTATGGCTACACCTTC	CASSFGQGYGYTF	TRBD1	-	TRBV28	TRBJ1-2
TGTGCCAGCAGCTTAGAGTACGGAATTAACTATGGCTACACCTTC	CASSLEYGINYGYTF	-	-	TRBV11-2	TRBJ1-2
TGTGCCAGCGGCTCGAGAGGGGGGGTCTACGAGCAGTACTTC	CASGSRGGVYEQYF	-	-	TRBV2	TRBJ2-7
TGTGCCAGCTCACCAGAGATGGATCAGCCCCAGCATTTT	CASSPEMDQPQHF	-	-	TRBV18	TRBJ1-5
TGTGCTAGTGGCCTGGAGGCAGCTAACTATGGCTACACCTTC	CASGLEAANYGYTF	-	once	TRBV12-5	TRBJ1-2
TGCGCCAGCAGCTACCGACAGTTCTACGAGCAGTACTTC	CASSYRQFYEQYF	-	-	TRBV4-1	TRBJ2-7
TGTGCCAGCAGCGTAGACTGGAACACTGAAGCTTTCTTT	CASSVDWNTEAFF	-	few	TRBV9	TRBJ1-1
TGTGCCAGCAGTCCGACGCTCAATAGGGGGCCGAACACTGAAGCTTTCTTT	CASSPTLNRGPNTEAFF	TRBD1	-	TRBV6-6	TRBJ1-1
TGTGCCAGCAGTTTGGGGAAGGGGGCGAACACTGAAGCTTTCTTT	CASSLGKGANTEAFF	TRBD1	-	TRBV27	TRBJ1-1
TGTGCCAGCAGCTTAGGTTCAGGGGTGGAGACCCAGTACTTC	CASSLGSGVETQYF	-	-	TRBV7-9	TRBJ2-5
TGTGCCAGCAGCTTAGAGGTGGGCCCCCGAAGAGTTGGCGAGCAGTACTTC	CASSLEVGPRRVGEQYF	-	-	TRBV7-9	TRBJ2-7
TGTGCCAGCAGTTACAGGGTTTGGAACACTGAAGCTTTCTTT	CASSYRVWNTEAFF	-	-	TRBV6-5	TRBJ1-1
TGTGCCAGCTCGCCGACTGCAGTTGAGCAGTTCTTC	CASSPTAVEQFF	-	-	TRBV18	TRBJ2-1
TGTGCCAGCAGAGTGACAGGGGCGGGAAACACCATATATTTT	CASRVTGAGNTIYF	TRBD1	-	TRBV6-5	TRBJ1-3
TGCGCCAGCAGCTCCCAACGAACAACGAACACTGAAGCTTTCTTT	CASSSQRTTNTEAFF	-	-	TRBV5-1	TRBJ1-1
TGTGCCAGCTCACCTCGGACGTCGGCGGCTGGCTACACCTTC	CASSPRTSAAGYTF	-	-	TRBV18	TRBJ1-2
TGTGCCAGTAGTATAGATTTGACGGATAGCGACGAGCAGTACTTC	CASSIDLTDSDEQYF	-	-	TRBV19	TRBJ2-7
TGTGCCAGCAGCTTACTCCAGCTAGCTTCCTTGACTGGAAACACCATATATTTT	CASSLLQLASLTGNTIYF	-	-	TRBV5-8	TRBJ1-3